This entry describes one TCR beta chain. Antigen specificity is unknown. This CDR3 is built from 17 residues. Germline CDR1 reads SEHNR; CDR2 reads FQNEAQ (reference sequence). With V trimmed by 7 bases and J by 7 bases, 14 bases remained unmatched. The sample is drawn from a study of OX40 agonist ivuxolimab in advanced cancers. The overall study: Patients were roughly 83% male with ages about 23 to 90, mean around 58.

General study findings and limits: Blood T cells, both CD4+ and CD8+, expanded clonally by week 6 at 0.1 to 3.0 mg/kg.

Sequencing was performed with immunoSEQ multiplex PCR; in TCRdb, only in-frame clones are kept and a portion is missing. The sample holds tens of thousands of clones, roughly 85% seen once. V gene TRBV7-9 combines with J gene TRBJ2-1; 12 bases are shared with TRBD2. The TCR was taken from an adult with an advanced solid tumor such as melanoma, head and neck, liver or kidney cancer. Sequencing was performed on CD4+ or CD8+ T cells sorted from blood, taken in a trial of the OX40 agonist ivuxolimab. CDR3 coding DNA: TGTGCCAGCACCCCGGGGGCTAGCGGGAGGGCCGGAAATGAGCAGTTCTTC. Protein sequence: CASTPGASGRAGNEQFF.